These 26 T cell receptor beta chains originate from one sample sequenced in a study of shared clonotypes between healthy human individuals. Generated by immunoSEQ multiplex PCR, the TCRdb table keeps only in-frame clones and is missing some. The sample has more than 2 million clones; under 97% are singletons. Input material: naive CD4+ T cells sorted from blood. Subset of the sample: CD45RA+ positively selected. These receptors all come from a man aged 18 to 29 in good health.

The V call is TRBV7-8, the J call TRBJ1-4; D not certain. The V end lost 1 base, the J end lost 4 bases, and 10 bases lay between the germline ends. The CDR3 consists of 15 residues. CDR1 and CDR2 (germline): SGHVS, FQNEAQ. This chain's CDR3 is CASSLGSSYNEKLFF. The CDR3 bases are TGTGCCAGCAGCTTAGGGTCCAGCTATAATGAAAAACTGTTTTTT. The whole variable domain, remainder taken from reference TRBV7-8 and TRBJ1-4, is GAGVSQSPRYKVAKRGQDVALRCDPISGHVSLFWYQQALGQGPEFLTYFQNEAQLDKSGLPSDRFFAERPEGSVSTLKIQRTQQEDSAVYLCASSLGSSYNEKLFFGSGTQLSVL.

CDR3 in DNA: TGTGCCTGGGGGGACAGGGGCATCTCTTTCTTT. Its translation: CAWGDRGISFF. The chain has TRBV30 and TRBJ1-1; 10 nucleotides line up with TRBD1. Germline V CDR1 and CDR2: GTSNPN, SVGIG (reference sequence). Trimming cost V 5 bases and J 12 bases; bases outside gene matches: 6. This CDR3 is built from 11 residues.

This chain connects TRBV2 to TRBJ2-4; 10 nucleotides align to TRBD1. The CDR3 has 14 residues. Unmatched junction bases numbered 4, after V lost 6 bases and J lost 5 bases. Germline-derived CDR1 and CDR2 are SNHLY and FYNNEI. CDR3 protein: CASRDRGVQNIQYF. The DNA for the CDR3 is TGTGCCAGCAGGGACAGGGGGGTACAAAACATTCAGTACTTC.

The rearrangement uses TRBV30 and TRBJ1-1; D gene uncertain. Germline-derived CDR1 and CDR2 are GTSNPN and SVGIG (reference sequence). This CDR3 region has 13 residues. V shed 0 bases and J shed 4 bases, with 9 bases lying between them. CDR3 residues: CAWSVMDRTEAFF. The CDR3 DNA sequence: TGTGCCTGGAGTGTAATGGACCGCACTGAAGCTTTCTTT. Looking up the rest from reference TRBV30 and TRBJ1-1 gives the full variable domain: SQTIHQWPATLVQPVGSPLSLECTVEGTSNPNLYWYRQAAGRGLQLLFYSVGIGQISSEVPQNLSASRPQDRQFILSSKKLLLSDSGFYLCAWSVMDRTEAFFGQGTRLTVV.

The rearrangement links TRBV5-1 to TRBJ2-7; 7 bases are shared with TRBD2. Germline V gene sequence: CDR1 SGHRS, CDR2 YFSETQ. The CDR3 is 14 residues long. Trimming removed 6 bases from V and 2 bases from J; junction bases left unmatched: 8. This CDR3 reads CASTRSAGAYEQYF. CDR3 DNA sequence: TGCGCCAGCACCCGGTCGGCGGGGGCCTACGAGCAGTACTTC.

The chain uses TRBV6-5 and TRBJ2-2; either TRBD1 or TRBD2 may supply D (6 bases each). Trimming cost V 4 bases and J 4 bases, with 13 bases left between them. The CDR3 totals 15 residues. Per germline, CDR1 MNHEY and CDR2 SVGAGI. The CDR3 loop is CASSLRGAGTGELFF. The CDR3, as DNA: TGTGCCAGCAGTTTAAGGGGGGCGGGCACCGGGGAGCTGTTTTTT.

This sequence joins TRBV7-6 and TRBJ1-2; a weak D match, TRBD1 (5 bases). V lost 2 bases, J lost 4 bases, and 14 bases lay in between. This CDR3 spans 15 amino acids. Germline V gives CDR1 SGHVS, CDR2 FNYEAQ. The DNA for the CDR3 is TGTGCCAGCAGCTTACTCGGACAAGCCATCTATGGCTACACCTTC. Translation gives CASSLLGQAIYGYTF.

The chain is built from TRBV7-2 and TRBJ2-2, with a weak D call TRBD2 (5 bases). The germline CDR1 and CDR2 sequences are SGHTA and FQGNSA. CDR3 length equals 14 residues. V was shortened by 6 bases and J by 2 bases, with 10 bases between the two germline ends. The CDR3 coding sequence is TGTGCCAGCAGGTCCGGACTTAACACCGGGGAGCTGTTTTTT. Residues: CASRSGLNTGELFF.

This clone showed up just once. The J gene is TRBJ2-3, the V gene TRBV6-5; no firm D call. Trimming removed 5 bases at V and 2 bases at J, with 14 bases between. Germline CDR1 reads MNHEY; CDR2 reads SVGAGI. The CDR3 covers 15 residues. The CDR3 nucleotides read TGTGCCAGCAGTGCTATCGGAGCTCACACAGATACGCAGTATTTT. Amino acid sequence: CASSAIGAHTDTQYF.

The chain is built from TRBV5-4 and TRBJ2-3; 7 bases are a match to TRBD1. Germline V lookup: CDR1 SGHNT, CDR2 YYREEE (reference sequence). The J segment lost 0 bases and the V segment lost 2 bases, leaving 3 bases of the junction unmatched. CDR3 length: 15 residues. The CDR3 reads CASSFKGASTDTQYF. The CDR3 DNA sequence: TGTGCCAGCAGCTTCAAGGGGGCAAGCACAGATACGCAGTATTTT.

The chain uses TRBV5-1 and TRBJ1-4; 9 bases align to TRBD1. The CDR3 is made up of 19 amino acids. The trim removed 0 bases at V and 0 bases at J, leaving 9 bases unmatched. Germline V gives CDR1 SGHRS, CDR2 YFSETQ. CDR3 bases: TGCGCCAGCAGCTTGGCACGGGACAGGGCCTCCCCAACTAATGAAAAACTGTTTTTT. Translation: CASSLARDRASPTNEKLFF.

The table lists this clone with a count of one. The rearrangement joins TRBV6-4 to TRBJ2-7; D call uncertain. CDR3 length: 13 amino acids. V lost 6 bases, J lost 7 bases, and 16 bases lay in between. From germline, CDR1 is MRHNA and CDR2 SNTAGT. Here the CDR3 DNA reads TGTGCCAGCAGCGACGGCCCTTATGGAGAGCAGTACTTC. Its protein product is CASSDGPYGEQYF.

This sequence joins TRBV18 and TRBJ2-7, with D hard to call. The CDR3 has 14 amino acids. The germline V and J ends were trimmed by 0 bases and 5 bases, with 11 bases remaining between them. From germline, CDR1 is KGHSH and CDR2 LQKENI. The CDR3 sequence: CASSPPSMAHEQYF. DNA for the CDR3: TGTGCCAGCTCACCACCGTCGATGGCGCACGAGCAGTACTTC. The full variable domain, in which reference TRBV18 and TRBJ2-7 provide the parts outside the CDR3, is NAGVMQNPRHLVRRRGQEARLRCSPMKGHSHVYWYRQLPEEGLKFMVYLQKENIIDESGMPKERFSAEFPKEGPSILRIQQVVRGDSAAYFCASSPPSMAHEQYFGPGTRLTVT.

The chain employs TRBV5-1 and TRBJ2-2; no clear D gene. CDR1 is SGHRS and CDR2 is YFSETQ in the germline V gene. V lost 4 bases and J lost 2, with 9 bases in between. CDR3 size: 14 residues. The CDR3 DNA follows: TGCGCCAGCAGCGGGGATCCTAACACCGGGGAGCTGTTTTTT. Amino acids: CASSGDPNTGELFF.

The chain employs TRBV6-1 and TRBJ1-5; D gene unclear. The length of the CDR3 is 15 residues. The V gene's germline CDR1 is MNHNS and CDR2 SASEGT. Trimming took 7 bases from V and 4 from J, leaving 17 bases between them. The CDR3 nucleotides read TGTGCCAGCACCCCTTTCGAAGGATTAAATCAGCCCCAGCATTTT. The encoded protein is CASTPFEGLNQPQHF.

Regarding this clone: Other nucleotide sequences in the sample specify the same CDR3. The gene calls are TRBV14 and TRBJ2-3; TRBD2 matches at 8 bases. Germline V gene sequence: CDR1 SGHDN, CDR2 FVKESK. With V trimmed by 4 bases and J by 2 bases, 2 bases remained unmatched. CDR3 length: 14 residues. CDR3 DNA: TGTGCCAGCAGCCCAGCGGGGGTCACAGATACGCAGTATTTT. Amino acid sequence: CASSPAGVTDTQYF.

With regard to this clone: Within the sample, other DNA sequences also encode this same CDR3. J is TRBJ1-1 and V is TRBV18; weak D call: TRBD1 (5 bases). Germline V gene sequence: CDR1 KGHSH, CDR2 LQKENI. The CDR3 totals 13 residues. Trimming left V 2 bases short and J 3 bases short, with 7 bases between. In DNA form, the CDR3 reads TGTGCCAGCTCACCAGGACAAGACACTGAAGCTTTCTTT. It specifies CASSPGQDTEAFF.

The rearrangement links TRBV6-5 to TRBJ2-3, with 10 positions matching TRBD2. In germline, CDR1 is MNHEY, CDR2 SVGAGI. J lost 2 bases, V lost 6 bases, and 5 bases had no gene match. The CDR3 extends over 15 amino acids. CDR3 residues: CASRTSGIYTDTQYF. The CDR3 DNA reads as TGTGCCAGCAGAACTAGCGGGATTTACACAGATACGCAGTATTTT.

The chain couples TRBV27 to TRBJ2-7; 11 positions match TRBD2. Germline values: CDR1 MNHEY, CDR2 SMNVEV (reference sequence). The trim removed 7 bases at V and 7 bases at J, leaving 3 bases unmatched. The CDR3 runs to 12 residues. CDR3 protein: CASNSGRGEQYF. Written as DNA, the CDR3 is TGTGCCAGCAATAGCGGGAGGGGAGAGCAGTACTTC.

This clone showed up just once. Other nucleotide sequences from this sample produce the same CDR3. The gene calls are TRBV30 and TRBJ1-6; D unresolved. Trimming shortened V by 0 bases and J by 8 bases, and 11 bases separated the two germline ends. The V gene's germline CDR1 is GTSNPN and CDR2 SVGIG (reference sequence). The CDR3 runs 14 residues. The CDR3 DNA sequence: TGTGCCTGGAGTGTACGGGGTGGGGATTCACCCCTCCACTTT. Protein product: CAWSVRGGDSPLHF.

V and J are TRBV7-2 and TRBJ1-1; the D gene is possibly TRBD1 (5 bases). Trimming left V 1 base short and J 11 bases short, with 20 bases between. This CDR3 comprises 15 residues. The V gene's germline CDR1 is SGHTA and CDR2 FQGNSA. The CDR3 DNA is TGTGCCAGCAGCTTAGTCCTGGGGCTTAGCAGCTTCGCTTTCTTT. Encoded protein: CASSLVLGLSSFAFF.

This rearrangement joins TRBV10-3 to TRBJ2-2; no definite D call. Trimming took off 10 bases at V and 4 bases at J, with 16 bases between the two ends. Germline values: CDR1 ENHRY, CDR2 SYGVKD. The length of the CDR3 is 14 residues. CDR3 nucleotides: TGTGCCACTAGAAGGTCTACCTCCACCGGGGAGCTGTTTTTT. Encoded protein: CATRRSTSTGELFF.

Concerning this clone itself: Other DNA sequences in the same sample also yield this CDR3. The gene calls are TRBV18 and TRBJ1-5; D call uncertain. The CDR3 loop spans 14 amino acids. Trimming took off 3 bases at V and 0 bases at J, with 6 bases between the two ends. CDR1 is KGHSH, CDR2 LQKENI, per germline. CDR3 residues: CASSPLDSNQPQHF. DNA for the CDR3: TGTGCCAGCTCACCTCTAGATAGCAATCAGCCCCAGCATTTT.

V usage is TRBV19 and J usage is TRBJ2-5, with D tentatively TRBD2 (6 bases). V gave up 3 bases and J gave up 6 bases, with 11 bases separating them. Germline V gene data show CDR1 as LNHDA and CDR2 as SQIVND (reference sequence). CDR3 length equals 13 residues. CDR3 sequence: CASSIWGRQTQYF. CDR3 sequence (DNA): TGTGCCAGTAGTATCTGGGGGAGGCAGACCCAGTACTTC.

The chain uses TRBV10-1 and TRBJ1-1; weak D call: TRBD1 (5 bases). V dropped 0 bases and J dropped 11 bases, with 16 bases sitting between them. This CDR3 is built from 14 residues. Germline lookup yields CDR1 WNHNN and CDR2 SYGVQD (reference sequence). CDR3 loop: CASSESRDLTDAFF. CDR3 bases: TGCGCCAGCAGTGAGTCGAGGGACCTCACAGATGCTTTCTTT.

The V and J genes are TRBV29-1 and TRBJ2-1; D gene unclear. The CDR3 contains 15 residues. Germline CDR1 is SQVTM and CDR2 is ANQGSEA. V was clipped by 2 bases and J by 5 bases, with 16 bases between them. The CDR3 protein is CSVEYWGQYNNEQFF. The CDR3 DNA reads TGCAGCGTTGAATATTGGGGTCAGTATAACAATGAGCAGTTCTTC.